Listed below are T cell receptor beta chains from one sample, sequenced in a study of blood T cells in healthy people across ages. TCRdb passed the 5' RACE reads through MiXCR, listing each CDR3 protein once. In the table there are about a million distinct CDR3 sequences, roughly 51% of which are singletons. Sequences were obtained from blood. Receptor source: a woman in her sixties in good health. Both conserved end residues are trimmed from each CDR3. Each record gives: J gene, V gene, CDR3 length, CDR3 protein.

TRBJ2-1 TRBV7-4 14 ASRKRTSPHYNEQF
TRBJ2-1 TRBV3-1 10 ASSPSGRYSF
TRBJ2-7 TRBV25-1 12 ASSASWDRAKQY
TRBJ1-2 TRBV10-3 12 ATLPGSQAPGYT
TRBJ2-4 TRBV7-9 9 ASSPENIQY
TRBJ2-7 TRBV15 15 ATSRVRGQGISYEQY
TRBJ2-1 TRBV20-1 12 SARDPPSSNEQF
TRBJ2-7 TRBV6-2/TRBV6-3 12 ASRHAGTGFEQY
TRBJ2-5 TRBV6-5 12 ASSSLAGWNEQY
TRBJ2-2 TRBV12-3/TRBV12-4 16 ASSLGTSGGAWTGELF
TRBJ2-1 TRBV7-2 14 ASSPGRTSGRNEQF
TRBJ2-3 TRBV6-2/TRBV6-3 16 ASSYSTTGLSWSDTQY
TRBJ2-7 TRBV21-1 18 ASSKFETSGRGRSSYEQY
TRBJ2-1 TRBV4-3 9 ASSSGLALF
TRBJ2-3 TRBV27 12 ASSFLNSTDTQY
TRBJ2-7 TRBV25-1 12 VPTRAGVTYEQY
TRBJ2-3 TRBV27 12 ASSLSWRTDTQY
TRBJ2-1 TRBV29-1 10 SVETYYNEQF
TRBJ1-2 TRBV20-1 12 SAARDRGYYGYT
TRBJ2-7 TRBV5-1 14 ASSLKAGTDIYEQY
TRBJ2-7 TRBV7-2 15 ASSLGFSLEGVYEQY
TRBJ2-1 TRBV20-1 14 SARAETSGRVNEQF